Below, 18 T cell receptor beta chains from the same sample are listed, as sequenced in a study of OX40 agonist ivuxolimab in advanced cancers. Clones were read by immunoSEQ multiplex PCR, and TCRdb kept only the in-frame ones, dropping some. The sample lists about 56,000 clones, more than 80% occurring once. The sample here was CD4+ or CD8+ T cells sorted from blood, taken in a trial of the OX40 agonist ivuxolimab. These TCRs come from an adult with an advanced solid tumor such as melanoma, head and neck, liver or kidney cancer.

This clone showed up just a few times. The chain links TRBV19 to TRBJ1-1; unclear D gene. The germline gives CDR1 LNHDA, CDR2 SQIVND (reference sequence). The CDR3 totals 13 residues. The ends were cut back, 5 bases at V and 4 bases at J, with 11 bases in the middle. The CDR3 here is CASSLGSSTEAFF. For the CDR3, the DNA is TGTGCCAGTAGTCTGGGCAGTAGCACTGAAGCTTTCTTT.

The table lists this clone with a few counts. The chain combines TRBV19 with TRBJ1-1, with no clear D. Germline lookup yields CDR1 LNHDA and CDR2 SQIVND (reference sequence). The CDR3 totals 13 residues. Trimming stripped 2 bases from V and 10 bases from J, with 14 bases between. The CDR3 sequence: CASSITGERGAFF. The CDR3 DNA sequence: TGTGCCAGTAGTATAACCGGGGAACGGGGAGCTTTCTTT.

The V and J genes are TRBV7-2 and TRBJ2-7; the D is unclear. From germline, CDR1 is SGHTA and CDR2 FQGNSA. Trimming shortened V by 5 bases and J by 0 bases, and 5 bases separated the two germline ends. The CDR3 consists of 12 residues. CDR3 protein: CASSRSSYEQYF. CDR3 coding DNA: TGTGCCAGCAGCAGGAGCTCCTACGAGCAGTACTTC. Full variable domain (outside the CDR3, taken from reference TRBV7-2 and TRBJ2-7): GAGVSQSPSNKVTEKGKDVELRCDPISGHTALYWYRQSLGQGLEFLIYFQGNSAPDKSGLPSDRFSAERTGGSVSTLTIQRTQQEDSAVYLCASSRSSYEQYFGPGTRLTVT.

This clone appeared a single time. J is TRBJ2-7 and V is TRBV6-5, with TRBD2 identical over 8 bases. The germline V gene has CDR1 MNHEY and CDR2 SVGAGI. The V gene end was trimmed by 5 bases and the J gene end by 5 bases; junction bases not matched to a gene: 8. The CDR3 extends over 14 amino acids. CDR3 protein: CASSPGTSVHEQYF. CDR3 coding DNA: TGTGCCAGCAGTCCCGGGACTAGTGTCCACGAGCAGTACTTC.

J is TRBJ1-1 and V is TRBV19; 8 nucleotides match TRBD1. V was clipped by 4 bases and J by 0 bases; unmatched bases: 7. CDR3 length: 16 amino acids. Germline-derived CDR1 and CDR2 are LNHDA and SQIVND (reference sequence). The CDR3 DNA follows: TGTGCCAGTAGTAGCGACCGGGACAGGATGAACACTGAAGCTTTCTTT. This codes for CASSSDRDRMNTEAFF.

V usage is TRBV11-2 and J usage is TRBJ2-1, with 9 positions matching TRBD2. The CDR3 has 18 residues. V shed 3 bases, J shed 5 bases, and the junction held 14 bases outside the gene matches. Germline values: CDR1 SGHAT, CDR2 FQNNGV. The CDR3 loop reads CASSFRGRAGGSNNEQFF. CDR3 bases: TGTGCCAGCAGCTTCAGGGGCAGAGCGGGAGGATCTAACAATGAGCAGTTCTTC.

The rearrangement joins TRBV5-4 to TRBJ1-1; tentative D call: TRBD1 (5 bases). The CDR3 has 13 residues. V lost 4 bases to trimming and J lost 1 base, with 8 bases between them. CDR1 and CDR2 from the germline V gene are SGHNT and YYREEE (reference sequence). DNA of the CDR3: TGTGCCAGCAGCAGACAGCAGAACACTGAAGCTTTCTTT. Translating it yields CASSRQQNTEAFF.

The chain has TRBV18 and TRBJ2-5, with D tentatively TRBD1 (6 bases). Germline V gene lookup returns CDR1 KGHSH and CDR2 LQKENI. The germline V and J ends were trimmed by 5 bases and 4 bases, with 20 bases remaining between them. The length of the CDR3 is 16 residues. In DNA form, the CDR3 reads TGTGCCAGCTCATCAATACAGGGAGTCTCGGTAGAGACCCAGTACTTC. Protein sequence: CASSSIQGVSVETQYF.

This chain connects TRBV6-1 to TRBJ2-7, with 10 bases matching TRBD1. The V and J ends lost 3 bases and 2 bases, in that order; junction bases with no gene match: 10. Germline V lookup: CDR1 MNHNS, CDR2 SASEGT. The CDR3 runs to 17 residues. CDR3 protein: CASSDRDRGPYPYEQYF. The DNA for the CDR3 is TGTGCCAGCAGTGACCGGGACAGGGGCCCATACCCCTACGAGCAGTACTTC.

The chain links TRBV19 to TRBJ2-7; D ambiguous. Germline V gives CDR1 LNHDA, CDR2 SQIVND (reference sequence). Trimming cost V 3 bases and J 0 bases, with 9 bases left between them. The CDR3 consists of 14 residues. The CDR3 sequence is CASSMIGYSYEQYF. The CDR3 DNA reads TGTGCCAGTAGTATGATCGGTTACTCCTACGAGCAGTACTTC.

This rearrangement joins TRBV7-2 to TRBJ1-6, with no clear D. Trimming took off 5 bases at V and 9 bases at J, with 11 bases between the two ends. CDR1 SGHTA and CDR2 FQGNSA come from the germline V gene. The CDR3 runs to 13 residues. CDR3 DNA sequence: TGTGCCAGCAGCCTCAAGTTAGTTTCACCCCTCCACTTT. Translation gives CASSLKLVSPLHF.

The V and J genes are TRBV6-5 and TRBJ2-7, with TRBD2 matching 9 bases. Per the germline V gene, CDR1 is MNHEY and CDR2 is SVGAGI. Trimming cost V 5 bases and J 2 bases; bases outside gene matches: 7. The length of the CDR3 is 15 residues. CDR3 sequence (DNA): TGTGCCAGCAGTACCCGGGTAGCGGGAGCCTACGAGCAGTACTTC. As protein: CASSTRVAGAYEQYF.

The chain recombines TRBV5-6 with TRBJ2-5, with 8 bases aligning to TRBD1. This CDR3 has 14 amino acids. The germline gives CDR1 SGHDT, CDR2 YYEEEE. V lost 4 bases and J lost 1; bases outside the gene matches: 3. CDR3 sequence reads: CASSRGTGQETQYF. As DNA, the CDR3 is TGTGCCAGCAGCAGAGGGACAGGCCAAGAGACCCAGTACTTC.

This chain uses TRBV11-2 with TRBJ2-3; perhaps TRBD2 as D (7 bases). Trimming took off 2 bases at V and 8 bases at J, with 14 bases between the two ends. The CDR3 is 14 amino acids. Germline V CDR1 and CDR2: SGHAT, FQNNGV. The CDR3 sequence: CASSLRGSGGTQYF. The DNA for the CDR3 is TGTGCCAGCAGCTTAAGGGGGTCGGGGGGTACGCAGTATTTT.

This chain connects TRBV27 to TRBJ1-4; D is undetermined. The CDR3 loop spans 15 amino acids. The V gene's germline CDR1 is MNHEY and CDR2 SMNVEV (reference sequence). The V end lost 3 bases, the J end lost 0 bases, and 8 bases lay between the germline ends. Here the CDR3 DNA reads TGTGCCAGCAGTTTCTCGACGGCAACTAATGAAAAACTGTTTTTT. Residues: CASSFSTATNEKLFF.

The V and J genes are TRBV7-8 and TRBJ1-1; TRBD1 matches at 7 bases. Trimming at V came to 1 base and at J to 11 bases, leaving 4 bases not matched to a gene. This CDR3 is 12 amino acids long. Per the germline V gene, CDR1 is SGHVS and CDR2 is FQNEAQ. CDR3 residues: CASSLVGGQAFF. CDR3 bases: TGTGCCAGCAGCTTAGTAGGGGGACAGGCTTTCTTT.

The rearrangement uses TRBV19 and TRBJ1-6; no reliable D call. This CDR3 is 14 amino acids long. V was clipped by 6 bases and J by 7 bases, with 13 bases between them. Germline V gives CDR1 LNHDA, CDR2 SQIVND (reference sequence). The CDR3: CASSTRGGNSPLHF. As DNA, the CDR3 is TGTGCCAGTAGCACTCGGGGAGGAAATTCACCCCTCCACTTT.

Relative to its sample, this clone is medium-sized (0.01 to 0.1%). The rearrangement links TRBV5-1 to TRBJ2-5, with TRBD2 matching over 11 bases. V gave up 4 bases and J gave up 5 bases; unmatched junction bases: 10. The CDR3 is made up of 16 amino acids. Per the germline V gene, CDR1 is SGHRS and CDR2 is YFSETQ. In DNA, the CDR3 is TGCGCCAGCAGCCCTACCTTAGCGGGAGGGCCGGAGACCCAGTACTTC. It codes for CASSPTLAGGPETQYF. Complete variable domain (other parts from reference TRBV5-1 and TRBJ2-5): KAGVTQTPRYLIKTRGQQVTLSCSPISGHRSVSWYQQTPGQGLQFLFEYFSETQRNKGNFPGRFSGRQFSNSRSEMNVSTLELGDSALYLCASSPTLAGGPETQYFGPGTRLLVL.